Listed below are T cell receptor beta chains from one sample, sequenced in a study of radiation and T cells in renal cell carcinoma. Only in-frame clones appear in the TCRdb table, and some are missing; sequencing was by immunoSEQ multiplex PCR. The sample records roughly 53,000 clones, roughly 84% being singletons. The sample was blood, taken from a patient whose treatment included radiotherapy and nephrectomy. All receptors come from a woman in her 70s with renal cell carcinoma. Both conserved end residues are part of each CDR3. Clone size appears in some rows only: once, few, many, or a class for an expanded clone.

>.|TRBV5-1|TRBJ2-3
CASSRGLAGPRSGPSSTDTQYF
>.|TRBV30|TRBJ2-7
CAWGGLAYEQYF
>.|TRBV30|TRBJ2-5
CAWSQGGAVETQYF
>.|TRBV27|TRBJ1-6
CASRDWSSYNSPLHF
>.|TRBV19|TRBJ2-7
CASSIDPWTGREQYF
>few|TRBV9|TRBJ1-1
CASSVNFANTEAFF
>.|TRBV7-9|TRBJ2-1
CASSLGAGGGYNEQFF
>.|TRBV29-1|TRBJ1-2
CSVPTGGQDGYTF
>.|TRBV5-1|TRBJ2-7
CASSPAGQSYEQYF
>.|TRBV6-1|TRBJ2-5
CASSDQGGETQYF
>.|TRBV19|TRBJ1-5
CASSIRAPDQPQHF
>.|TRBV18|TRBJ2-7
CASSSSGTGHEQYF